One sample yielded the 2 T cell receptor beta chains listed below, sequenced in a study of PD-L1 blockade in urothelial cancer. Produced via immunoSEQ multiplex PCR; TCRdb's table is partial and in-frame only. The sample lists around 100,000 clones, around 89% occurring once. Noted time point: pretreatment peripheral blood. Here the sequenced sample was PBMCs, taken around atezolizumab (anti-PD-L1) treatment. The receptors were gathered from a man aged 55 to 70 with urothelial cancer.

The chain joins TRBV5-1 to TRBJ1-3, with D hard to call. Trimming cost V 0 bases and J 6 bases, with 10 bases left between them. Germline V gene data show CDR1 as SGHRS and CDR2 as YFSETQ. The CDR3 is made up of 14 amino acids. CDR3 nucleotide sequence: TGCGCCAGCAGCTTGGGTGACTTCGAAAACACCATATATTTT. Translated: CASSLGDFENTIYF.

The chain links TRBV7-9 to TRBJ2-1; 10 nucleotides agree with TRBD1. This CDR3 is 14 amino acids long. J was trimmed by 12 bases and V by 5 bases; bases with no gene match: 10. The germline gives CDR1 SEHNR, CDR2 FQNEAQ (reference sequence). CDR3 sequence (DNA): TGTGCCAGCAGCGAAACTACTGGACAGGGGGGGCAGTTCTTC. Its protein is CASSETTGQGGQFF.